The 13 T cell receptor beta chains in this list originate from one sample, sequenced in a study of T cell repertoires in cytomegalovirus infection. No cognate antigen is known for these TCRs. From the reads, TCRdb called clonotypes with MiXCR, one entry per CDR3 protein. This sample has approximately 730,000 distinct CDR3 sequences, with roughly 33% found just once. This sample comprised cultured PBMCs, obtained from culture after CMV antigen stimulation. These receptors were taken from a human donor in good health (CMV status not recorded). Some clones in this sample may be carry-over from other donors' samples.

This clonotype was counted between two and nine times. This chain uses TRBV19 with TRBJ1-1, with 9 bases identical to TRBD1. CDR3 length equals 13 residues. Germline CDR1 LNHDA, CDR2 SQIVND (reference sequence). J was trimmed by 5 bases and V by 6 bases; bases with no gene match: 4. The CDR3, as DNA: TGTGCCAGTAGGCGGACAGGGGTAACTGAAGCTTTCTTT. This translates into CASRRTGVTEAFF.

This clonotype came up a few times. This rearrangement joins TRBV12-3 or TRBV12-4 to TRBJ2-7, with D possibly matching TRBD2 (6 bases). Trimming took 8 bases from V and 1 from J, leaving 15 bases between them. The CDR3 extends over 14 amino acids. In DNA, the CDR3 is TGTGCCAGCCGGGTCGGGGGACGGTCCTACGAGCAGTACTTC. It specifies CASRVGGRSYEQYF.

Only a few counts were recorded for this clonotype. The chain has TRBV6-1 and TRBJ2-1, with D possibly TRBD1 on 6 matching bases. The CDR3 has 14 amino acids. The V end was cut by 6 bases, the J end by 6 bases, with 15 bases between. Germline values: CDR1 MNHNS, CDR2 SASEGT. CDR3 in DNA: TGTGCCAGCAGAACAGGGTACGACACCAATGAGCAGTTCTTC. This codes for CASRTGYDTNEQFF.

In its sample, this clonotype was seen once. The junction departs from germline at one end; a sequencing error may be responsible. The chain uses TRBV7-8 and TRBJ1-1; no firm D call. CDR1 and CDR2 (germline): SGHVS, FQNEAQ. There are 12 residues in the CDR3. CDR3 loop: CARSFGLTEAFF. CDR3 bases: TGTGCCCGCAGCTTCGGGCTGACTGAAGCTTTCTTT.

This clonotype has just a few counts. The chain is built from TRBV7-6 and TRBJ2-1, with 7 bases lining up with TRBD1. CDR3 size: 14 residues. J lost 10 bases, V lost 4 bases, and 10 bases had no gene match. Germline V gene data show CDR1 as SGHVS and CDR2 as FNYEAQ. CDR3 coding DNA: TGTGCCAGCAGCTCGGGGACAGCCCCTGTGGAGCAGTTCTTC. It yields the protein CASSSGTAPVEQFF.

The gene calls are TRBV7-4 and TRBJ2-3, with D unclear. The length of the CDR3 is 14 residues. The V gene's germline CDR1 is SGHVT and CDR2 SQSDAQ. V lost 3 bases and J 0 bases, leaving 7 bases between the germline ends. The DNA for the CDR3 is TGTGCCAGCAGCTTCGACGGGAGCACAGATACGCAGTATTTT. It specifies CASSFDGSTDTQYF.

This sequence joins TRBV7-4 and TRBJ2-5, with 7 bases fitting TRBD2. CDR3 size: 15 residues. V was pared by 2 bases and J by 4 bases, with 7 bases of the junction left unmatched. Germline V gives CDR1 SGHVT, CDR2 SQSDAQ. The CDR3 DNA follows: TGTGCCAGCAGCTTACGGCTAGCGGTAGGAGAGACCCAGTACTTC. The encoded protein is CASSLRLAVGETQYF. The entire variable domain, with the rest obtained from reference TRBV7-4 and TRBJ2-5, is as follows: GAGVSQSPRYKVAKRGRDVALRCDSISGHVTLYWYRQTLGQGSEVLTYSQSDAQRDKSGRPSGRFSAERPERSVSTLKIQRTEQGDSAVYLCASSLRLAVGETQYFGPGTRLLVL.

The chain is built from TRBV28 and TRBJ2-6; tentatively, D is TRBD2 (5 bases). V was trimmed by 5 bases and J by 4 bases, leaving 12 bases between them. Germline V gives CDR1 MDHEN, CDR2 SYDVKM. CDR3 length equals 15 residues. CDR3 nucleotide sequence: TGTGCCAGCAGTCTAGCCGCGGGCGGGGCCAACGTCCTGACTTTC. This gives the protein CASSLAAGGANVLTF.

Only a few counts were recorded for this clonotype. The CDR3 reads CASSQGARLAAKGADTQYF. In DNA form, the CDR3 reads TGTGCCAGCAGCCAAGGGGCACGACTAGCGGCCAAGGGAGCAGATACGCAGTATTTT. The chain carries TRBV11-3 and TRBJ2-3; 9 nucleotides match TRBD2. The CDR3 runs to 19 residues. After removal of 5 bases from V and 4 bases from J, the junction contained 19 bases not matched to a gene. Germline lookup yields CDR1 SGHNT and CDR2 YENEEA.

Ten or more counts support this clonotype. V gene TRBV7-2 combines with J gene TRBJ1-2, with D possibly TRBD1 on 6 matching bases. CDR1 and CDR2 (germline): SGHTA, FQGNSA. V was pared by 4 bases and J by 0 bases, with 9 bases between. The CDR3 contains 14 residues. The CDR3, as DNA: TGTGCCAGCAGCTCCGGGACACCTAACTATGGCTACACCTTC. Its translation is CASSSGTPNYGYTF.

The CDR3 coding sequence is TGTGCCAGCAGTTTCGCGGTGGACTACGAGCAGTACTTC. This encodes CASSFAVDYEQYF. This chain uses TRBV27 with TRBJ2-7; D gene ambiguous. Germline V lookup: CDR1 MNHEY, CDR2 SMNVEV (reference sequence). Trimming cost V 3 bases and J 3 bases, with 9 bases left between them. The CDR3 is 13 residues long.

The chain recombines TRBV6-2 or TRBV6-3 with TRBJ2-7, with 9 nucleotides matching TRBD2. The CDR3 is made up of 14 amino acids. The V and J ends lost 5 bases and 2 bases, in that order; junction bases with no gene match: 4. Germline loops: CDR1 MNHEY, CDR2 SVGEGT. The CDR3 DNA reads as TGTGCCAGCAGTACACTAGCGGGTCCCTACGAGCAGTACTTC. Translation gives CASSTLAGPYEQYF.

The V call is TRBV7-9, the J call TRBJ2-5; TRBD1 is a possible D gene (6 bases). Trimming took 4 bases from V and 7 from J, leaving 16 bases between them. The CDR3 consists of 14 residues. Germline-derived CDR1 and CDR2 are SEHNR and FQNEAQ (reference sequence). CDR3 DNA sequence: TGTGCCAGCAGCTGGGCCGAGACAGGTGGGACCCAGTACTTC. This encodes CASSWAETGGTQYF.